The rows below give T cell receptor beta chains drawn from one sample of a study of cytomegalovirus exposure and HLA in healthy donors. Clones were read by immunoSEQ multiplex PCR, and TCRdb kept only the in-frame ones, dropping some. The sample consists of fewer than 250,000 clones, over 75% of them appearing once. Sequencing input: PBMCs. The receptor source for this set is a girl between 2 and 10 years old in good health and CMV-seronegative. Each CDR3 is given with its conserved first and last residue. D genes are given only for firm matches. The size field is filled for only some rows; it gives once, few, many or a size class.

V gene,clone size,J gene,D gene,CDR3 DNA,CDR3 protein
TRBV29-1,-,TRBJ2-5,-,TGCAGCGCCCGCCCGGCACGGGGGGCGCTGAGAGAGACCCAGTACTTC,CSARPARGALRETQYF
TRBV7-8,-,TRBJ2-7,-,TGTGCCAGCAGCTTGGGAGGGGGATCCTACGAGCAGTACTTC,CASSLGGGSYEQYF
TRBV27,-,TRBJ2-1,-,TGTGCCAGCAGTTTTTCGGGAGAAATGGATGAGCAGTTCTTC,CASSFSGEMDEQFF
TRBV4-1,few,TRBJ1-1,TRBD1,TGCGCCAGCAGCCAAGAGACAGGGGTAGGGTTTTTGCGCACTGAAGCTTTCTTT,CASSQETGVGFLRTEAFF
TRBV2,-,TRBJ1-4,-,TGTGCCACAAGTAGGGGCACTAATGAAAAACTGTTTTTT,CATSRGTNEKLFF
TRBV2,-,TRBJ2-1,-,TGTGCCAGCAATCTGGGACTCCTCTACAATGAGCAGTTCTTC,CASNLGLLYNEQFF
TRBV2,-,TRBJ2-2,TRBD2,TGTGCCAGCAGTAGAGACGGGAGGGGGACCACCGGGGAGCTGTTTTTT,CASSRDGRGTTGELFF
TRBV5-5,once,TRBJ1-1,TRBD1,TGTGCCAGCAGCTTGGGGACAGGGAACACTGAAGCTTTCTTT,CASSLGTGNTEAFF
TRBV4-2,-,TRBJ1-4,-,TGTGCCAGCAGCCAAGTCCGGGAGGTGGCTGAAAAACTGTTTTTT,CASSQVREVAEKLFF
TRBV6-6,few,TRBJ2-7,-,TGTGCCAGTTCGTCCTCGGGGAGAAGCTCCTACGAGCAGTACTTC,CASSSSGRSSYEQYF
TRBV5-1,-,TRBJ2-3,-,TGCGCCAGCAGCGAAGACACTCCTTGGGATACGCAGTATTTT,CASSEDTPWDTQYF
TRBV9,once,TRBJ2-1,-,TGTGCCAGCAGCGTAGATTCGGGCAATGAGCAGTTCTTC,CASSVDSGNEQFF
TRBV9,-,TRBJ2-6,-,TGTGCCAGCAGCGTTTTCGGGCAGGGGTATGGGGCCAACGTCCTGACTTTC,CASSVFGQGYGANVLTF
TRBV4-1,-,TRBJ2-5,-,TGCGCCAGCAGTGTACTACCCCTGGAGACCCAGTACTTC,CASSVLPLETQYF
TRBV6-4,-,TRBJ2-1,-,TGTGCCAGCAGTGCCTGGCAGGGCTCTGATGAGCAGTTCTTC,CASSAWQGSDEQFF
TRBV7-9,-,TRBJ1-1,TRBD1,TGTGCCAGCAGTCATCCCGGGACAGGGACCATGAACACTGAAGCTTTCTTT,CASSHPGTGTMNTEAFF
TRBV2,-,TRBJ2-5,TRBD1,TGTGCCAGCAGTGGACAGGGGGTAGAGACCCAGTACTTC,CASSGQGVETQYF
TRBV29-1,-,TRBJ1-2,TRBD1,TGCAGCGTCCCGGACAGGGGGGTTGGAGGTGGCTACACCTTC,CSVPDRGVGGGYTF
TRBV11-2,-,TRBJ1-1,-,TGTGCCAGCAGCGTACCGGATGTAGGGGCCGAAGCTTTCTTT,CASSVPDVGAEAFF
TRBV9,-,TRBJ2-7,TRBD2,TGTGCCAGCAGCGAAGGGGGTAGCGGGGGATCCTACGAGCAGTACTTC,CASSEGGSGGSYEQYF
TRBV2,-,TRBJ2-1,TRBD2,TGTGCCATTAGGGGGAAAACTAGCGGGGGCGTGATAGGTGAGCAGTTCTTC,CAIRGKTSGGVIGEQFF
TRBV4-1,-,TRBJ2-7,-,TGCGCCAGCAGCCAAGTTTCACAGTCAAACGAGCAGTACTTC,CASSQVSQSNEQYF
TRBV9,-,TRBJ1-2,-,TGTGCCAGCACCCTCGGGGGGGGCGGGAACTATGGCTACACCTTC,CASTLGGGGNYGYTF